This entry is about one T cell receptor (beta chain). No antigen is known for it. This sample was taken from a study of T cell repertoires in cytomegalovirus infection. Across the whole study: Well-studied HLA-B-restricted epitopes and recently identified HLA-C-restricted epitopes of CMV were both used in the study. Both a matching HLA type and CMV infection were indicated by public TCR beta signatures. Study-level points and caveats: HLA-C-restricted CMV clonotypes gave the most frequent clonotype in two of eight donors.

Each CDR3 protein gets one entry after TCRdb re-called the reads with MiXCR. The sample lists about 740,000 distinct CDR3 sequences, around a third occurring once. The TCR sequence derives from a human donor in good health (CMV status not recorded). Some clones in this sample may be carry-over from other donors' samples. This material consisted of cultured PBMCs, taken from culture after CMV antigen stimulation.

The CDR3 protein is CSARVVGDPAYEQYF. In DNA form, the CDR3 reads TGCAGTGCTAGAGTAGTTGGGGACCCGGCCTACGAGCAGTACTTC. The chain has TRBV20-1 and TRBJ2-7; possibly TRBD1 or TRBD2 for D (5 bases each). Between the trimmed V and J ends, which lost 1 base and 2 bases, there was a span of 15 bases. CDR3 size: 15 residues. Per germline, CDR1 DFQATT and CDR2 SNEGSKA (reference sequence).